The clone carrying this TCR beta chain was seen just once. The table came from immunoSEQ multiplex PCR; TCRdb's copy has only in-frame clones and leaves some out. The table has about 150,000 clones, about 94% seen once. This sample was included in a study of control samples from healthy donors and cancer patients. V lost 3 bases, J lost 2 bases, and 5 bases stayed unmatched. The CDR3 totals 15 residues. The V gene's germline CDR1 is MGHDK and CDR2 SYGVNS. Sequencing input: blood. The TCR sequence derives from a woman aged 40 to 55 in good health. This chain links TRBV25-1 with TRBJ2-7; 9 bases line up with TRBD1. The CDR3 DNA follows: TGTGCCAGCAGTGATGGGGGACAGGGAGCCTACGAGCAGTACTTC. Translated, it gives CASSDGGQGAYEQYF.